The clone carrying this TCR beta chain was detected only once. Antigen unknown. The data originate from a study of cytomegalovirus exposure and HLA in healthy donors. For the study at large: In an early release, HLA-typed donors contributed some 82 million unique TCR sequences. Among approximately 400 genotyped donors, roughly 81% fell in the Caucasian-associated ancestry cluster. Findings and caveats of the study: Evidence from a later analysis indicated that most CMV-associated TCR beta chains looked HLA-restricted. Most TCR beta V segments were productive about 90% or about 30% of the time in an earlier analysis.

The CDR3 runs 13 residues. With 7 bases removed from V and 0 bases from J, the gap between germline ends came to 7 bases. In germline, CDR1 is ENHRY, CDR2 SYGVKD. Primers: 60 Vbeta forward and 13 Jbeta reverse. Assay: immunoSEQ multiplex PCR; the TCRdb copy retains only in-frame clones and omits some. The repertoire holds 100,000 or so clones, with 60% to 80% as singletons. Specimen: PBMCs. This TCR derives from a male donor in good health and CMV-seropositive. V and J are TRBV10-3 and TRBJ1-3; no reliable D call. In DNA form, the CDR3 reads TGTGCCATCAAGATCAGCTCTGGAAACACCATATATTTT. Translating it yields CAIKISSGNTIYF.